The 4 T cell receptor beta chains listed next were all sequenced from one sample in a study of identical twins. TCRdb used MiXCR to reprocess the 5' RACE reads, holding one entry per CDR3 protein. Of 220,000 or so distinct CDR3 sequences in the sample, approximately 7% were seen once. The sample was also linked to a second study, of yellow fever vaccine responses in identical twins.

Sequencing was performed on memory (CD45RO+) T cells sorted from blood. All receptors come from a woman between 18 and 29 years old in good health.

Ten or more counts support this clonotype. The V and J genes are TRBV6-1 and TRBJ2-3; weak D call: TRBD1 (5 bases). This CDR3 region has 14 residues. Germline V gene lookup returns CDR1 MNHNS and CDR2 SASEGT. The V gene lost 6 bases and the J gene lost 1 base, with 11 bases spanning the gap. The CDR3 DNA follows: TGTGCCAGCAGCCGTCAGGGTGGCACAGATACGCAGTATTTT. Protein: CASSRQGGTDTQYF.

About this clonotype itself: The junction shows a germline mismatch at one end, possibly a read error. The chain uses TRBV12-3 or TRBV12-4 and TRBJ2-7, with 9 positions matching TRBD2. The CDR3 length is 18 residues. The CDR3 spells CTSSLKGPGLALPYEQYF. The DNA of the CDR3 is TGTACCAGCAGTTTGAAGGGTCCGGGACTAGCCCTCCCCTACGAGCAGTACTTC.

V is TRBV5-5 and J is TRBJ1-5; 7 nucleotides line up with TRBD1. This CDR3 comprises 13 residues. The V segment lost 4 bases and the J segment 5 bases; nucleotides outside the gene matches: 3. Germline CDR1 is SGHKS and CDR2 is YYEKEE (reference sequence). CDR3 bases: TGTGCCAGCAGCACAGGGGATGATCAGCCCCAGCATTTT. Amino acid sequence: CASSTGDDQPQHF. The complete variable domain, with remaining parts taken from reference TRBV5-5 and TRBJ1-5, reads DAGVTQSPTHLIKTRGQQVTLRCSPISGHKSVSWYQQVLGQGPQFIFQYYEKEERGRGNFPDRFSARQFPNYSSELNVNALLLGDSALYLCASSTGDDQPQHFGDGTRLSIL.

This clonotype was detected only a few times. The chain joins TRBV25-1 to TRBJ2-2; D unclear. The V end lost 6 bases, the J end lost 1 base, and 9 bases lay between the germline ends. This CDR3 region has 14 residues. Germline CDR1 MGHDK, CDR2 SYGVNS. CDR3 in amino acids: CASRGIGNTGELFF. The CDR3, as DNA: TGTGCCAGCAGAGGGATAGGGAACACCGGGGAGCTGTTTTTT.